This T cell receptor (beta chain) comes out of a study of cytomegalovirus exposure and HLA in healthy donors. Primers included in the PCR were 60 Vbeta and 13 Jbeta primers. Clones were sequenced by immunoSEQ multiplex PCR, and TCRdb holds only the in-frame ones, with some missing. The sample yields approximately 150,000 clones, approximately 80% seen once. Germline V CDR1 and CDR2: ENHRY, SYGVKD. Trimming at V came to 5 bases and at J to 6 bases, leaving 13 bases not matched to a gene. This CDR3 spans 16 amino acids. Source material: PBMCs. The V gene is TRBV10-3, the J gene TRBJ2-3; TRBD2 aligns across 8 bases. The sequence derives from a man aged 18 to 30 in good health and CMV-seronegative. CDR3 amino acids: CAISPSIPTSADTQYF. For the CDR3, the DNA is TGTGCCATCAGTCCCTCTATTCCGACTAGCGCCGATACGCAGTATTTT.